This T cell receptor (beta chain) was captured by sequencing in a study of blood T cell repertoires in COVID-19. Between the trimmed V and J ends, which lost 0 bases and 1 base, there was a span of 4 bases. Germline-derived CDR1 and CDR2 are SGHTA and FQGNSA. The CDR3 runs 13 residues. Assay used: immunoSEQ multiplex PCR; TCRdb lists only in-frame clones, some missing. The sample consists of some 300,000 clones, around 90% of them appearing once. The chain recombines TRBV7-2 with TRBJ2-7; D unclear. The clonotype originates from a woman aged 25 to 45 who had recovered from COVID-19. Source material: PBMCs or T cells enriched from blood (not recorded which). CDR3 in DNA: TGTGCCAGCAGCTTAGCACTGTCCTACGAGCAGTACTTC. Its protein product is CASSLALSYEQYF.